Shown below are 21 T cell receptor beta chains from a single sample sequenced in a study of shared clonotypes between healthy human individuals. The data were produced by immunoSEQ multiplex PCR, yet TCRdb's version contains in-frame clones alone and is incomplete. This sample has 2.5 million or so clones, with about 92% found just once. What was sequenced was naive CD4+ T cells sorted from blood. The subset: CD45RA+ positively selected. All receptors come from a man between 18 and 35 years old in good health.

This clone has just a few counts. CDR3 in DNA: TGTGCTAGTGGTTCAGGTACCGCCAAAGCCAAAAACATTCAGTACTTC. Its translation: CASGSGTAKAKNIQYF. The rearrangement links TRBV12-5 to TRBJ2-4; D remains ambiguous. With 4 bases removed from V and 0 bases from J, the gap between germline ends came to 13 bases. The CDR3 covers 16 residues. CDR1 LGHNT and CDR2 FRNRAP come from the germline V gene.

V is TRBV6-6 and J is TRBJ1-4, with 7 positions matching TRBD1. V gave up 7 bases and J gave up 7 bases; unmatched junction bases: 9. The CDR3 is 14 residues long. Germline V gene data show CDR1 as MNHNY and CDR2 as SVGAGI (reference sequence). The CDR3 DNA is TGTGCCAGCAACCCGACAGGGAGGGGTGAAAAACTGTTTTTT. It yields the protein CASNPTGRGEKLFF.

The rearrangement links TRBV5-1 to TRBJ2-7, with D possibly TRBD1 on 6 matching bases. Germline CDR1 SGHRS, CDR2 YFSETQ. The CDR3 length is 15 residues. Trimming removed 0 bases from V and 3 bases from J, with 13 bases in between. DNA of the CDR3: TGCGCCAGCAGCTTGGAACAGGGTAATATCTACGAGCAGTACTTC. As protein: CASSLEQGNIYEQYF.

CDR3 nucleotide sequence: TGCGCCAGCAGCCAGGACAGGGAAGAGAAACTGTTTTTT. It translates to CASSQDREEKLFF. The chain links TRBV4-3 to TRBJ1-4; 8 nucleotides line up with TRBD1. This CDR3 region has 13 residues. After removal of 3 bases from V and 11 bases from J, the junction contained 5 bases not matched to a gene. Germline V gives CDR1 LGHNA, CDR2 YSLEER.

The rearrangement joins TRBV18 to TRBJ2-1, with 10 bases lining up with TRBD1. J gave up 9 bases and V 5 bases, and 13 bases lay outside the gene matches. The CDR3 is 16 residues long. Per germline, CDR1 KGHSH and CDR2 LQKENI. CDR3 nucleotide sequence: TGTGCCAGCTCAGTTACGGGACAGGGGTTCGCAAGTGAGCAGTTCTTC. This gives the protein CASSVTGQGFASEQFF.

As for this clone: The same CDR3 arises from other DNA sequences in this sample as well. The CDR3 is CASSPQTGSYEQYF. As DNA, the CDR3 is TGTGCCAGCTCACCCCAGACAGGTTCCTACGAGCAGTACTTC. The V and J genes are TRBV18 and TRBJ2-7, with a tentative D call TRBD1 (6 bases). Germline lookup yields CDR1 KGHSH and CDR2 LQKENI. Trimming stripped 3 bases from V and 1 base from J, with 10 bases between. The CDR3 sequence is 14 residues long.

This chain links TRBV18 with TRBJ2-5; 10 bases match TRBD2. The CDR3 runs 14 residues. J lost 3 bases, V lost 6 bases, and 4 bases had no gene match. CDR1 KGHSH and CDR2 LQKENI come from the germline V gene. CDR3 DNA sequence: TGTGCCAGCTCCCTCGGACTAGCGGAAGAGACCCAGTACTTC. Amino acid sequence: CASSLGLAEETQYF. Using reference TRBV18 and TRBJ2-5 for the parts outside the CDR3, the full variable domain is NAGVMQNPRHLVRRRGQEARLRCSPMKGHSHVYWYRQLPEEGLKFMVYLQKENIIDESGMPKERFSAEFPKEGPSILRIQQVVRGDSAAYFCASSLGLAEETQYFGPGTRLLVL.

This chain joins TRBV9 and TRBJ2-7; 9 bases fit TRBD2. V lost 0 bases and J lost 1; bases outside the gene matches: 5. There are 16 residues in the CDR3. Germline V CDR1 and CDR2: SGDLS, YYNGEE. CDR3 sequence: CASSVGFSGGSYEQYF. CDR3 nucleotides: TGTGCCAGCAGCGTAGGCTTTAGCGGGGGATCCTACGAGCAGTACTTC.

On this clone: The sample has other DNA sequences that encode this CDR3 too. This CDR3 is CASSLGTTTYEQYF. As DNA, the CDR3 is TGTGCCAGCAGCTTGGGGACCACAACCTACGAGCAGTACTTC. The rearrangement joins TRBV7-8 to TRBJ2-7; possibly TRBD1 or TRBD2 for D (5 bases each). V lost 3 bases and J lost 2, with 11 bases in between. Per the germline V gene, CDR1 is SGHVS and CDR2 is FQNEAQ. This CDR3 contains 14 residues.

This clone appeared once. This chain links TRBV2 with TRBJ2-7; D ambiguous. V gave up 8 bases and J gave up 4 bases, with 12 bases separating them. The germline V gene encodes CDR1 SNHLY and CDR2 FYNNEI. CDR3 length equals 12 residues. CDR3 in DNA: TGTGCCAGCCGAAGACTTTCTTACGAGCAGTACTTC. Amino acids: CASRRLSYEQYF.

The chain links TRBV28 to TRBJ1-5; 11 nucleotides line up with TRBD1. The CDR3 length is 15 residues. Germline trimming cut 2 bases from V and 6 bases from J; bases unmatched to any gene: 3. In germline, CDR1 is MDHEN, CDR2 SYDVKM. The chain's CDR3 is CASSLRTGGRQPQHF. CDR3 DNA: TGTGCCAGCAGTTTAAGGACAGGGGGCCGTCAGCCCCAGCATTTT.

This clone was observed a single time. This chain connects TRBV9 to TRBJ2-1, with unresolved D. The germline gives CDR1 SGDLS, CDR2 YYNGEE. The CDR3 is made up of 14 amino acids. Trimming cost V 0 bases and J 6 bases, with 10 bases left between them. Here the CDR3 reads CASSVDVRGNEQFF. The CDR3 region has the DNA TGTGCCAGCAGCGTAGATGTTAGAGGCAATGAGCAGTTCTTC.

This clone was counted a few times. The CDR3 here is CASSDYGPGNQPQHF. CDR3 in DNA: TGCGCCAGCAGTGATTACGGGCCGGGCAATCAGCCCCAGCATTTT. The rearrangement links TRBV10-2 to TRBJ1-5; D uncertain. Germline values: CDR1 WSHSY, CDR2 SAAADI. The CDR3 runs to 15 residues. Trimming pared 3 bases from V and 2 bases from J, leaving 11 bases between.

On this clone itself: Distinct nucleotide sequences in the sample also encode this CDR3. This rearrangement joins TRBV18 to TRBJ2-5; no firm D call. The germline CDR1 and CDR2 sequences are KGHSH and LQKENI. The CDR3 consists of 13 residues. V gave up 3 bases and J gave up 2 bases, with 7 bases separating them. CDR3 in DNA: TGTGCCAGCTCACCGGGCGAACAAGAGACCCAGTACTTC. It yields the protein CASSPGEQETQYF.

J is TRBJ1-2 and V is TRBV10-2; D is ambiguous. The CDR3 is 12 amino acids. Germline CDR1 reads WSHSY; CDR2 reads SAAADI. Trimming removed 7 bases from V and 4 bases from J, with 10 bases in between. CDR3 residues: CASMTNSYGYTF. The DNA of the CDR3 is TGCGCCAGCATGACCAACAGCTATGGCTACACCTTC.

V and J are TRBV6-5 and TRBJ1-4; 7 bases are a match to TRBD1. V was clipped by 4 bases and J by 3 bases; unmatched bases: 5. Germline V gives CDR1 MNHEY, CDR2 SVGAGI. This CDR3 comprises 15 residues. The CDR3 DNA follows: TGTGCCAGCAGTTTTACAGGGGCGGCTAATGAAAAACTGTTTTTT. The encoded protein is CASSFTGAANEKLFF.

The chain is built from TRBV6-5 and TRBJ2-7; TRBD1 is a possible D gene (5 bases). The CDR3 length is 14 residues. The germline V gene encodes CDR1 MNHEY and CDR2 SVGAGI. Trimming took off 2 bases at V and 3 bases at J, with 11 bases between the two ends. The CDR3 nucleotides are TGTGCCAGCAGTTACGGGGTGACAGACTACGAGCAGTACTTC. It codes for CASSYGVTDYEQYF.

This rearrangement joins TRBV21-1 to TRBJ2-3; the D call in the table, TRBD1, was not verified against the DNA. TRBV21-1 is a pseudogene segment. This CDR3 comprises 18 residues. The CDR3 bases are TGTGCCAGCAGCAAAGAGAGCCGAAACAGGGCCCCCACAGATACGCAGTATTTT. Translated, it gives CASSKESRNRAPTDTQYF.

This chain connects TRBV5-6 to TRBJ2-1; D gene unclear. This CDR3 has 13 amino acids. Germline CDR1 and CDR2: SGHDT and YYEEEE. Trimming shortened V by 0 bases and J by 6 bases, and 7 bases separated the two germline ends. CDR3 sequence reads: CASSLGVSNEQFF. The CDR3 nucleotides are TGTGCCAGCAGCTTGGGTGTAAGCAATGAGCAGTTCTTC.

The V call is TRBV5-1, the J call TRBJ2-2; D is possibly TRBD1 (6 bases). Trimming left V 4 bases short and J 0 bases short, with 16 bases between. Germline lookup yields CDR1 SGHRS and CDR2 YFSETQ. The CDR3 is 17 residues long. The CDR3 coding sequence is TGCGCCAGCAGCCCCGGAGCAGGGGACCCGAACACCGGGGAGCTGTTTTTT. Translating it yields CASSPGAGDPNTGELFF.

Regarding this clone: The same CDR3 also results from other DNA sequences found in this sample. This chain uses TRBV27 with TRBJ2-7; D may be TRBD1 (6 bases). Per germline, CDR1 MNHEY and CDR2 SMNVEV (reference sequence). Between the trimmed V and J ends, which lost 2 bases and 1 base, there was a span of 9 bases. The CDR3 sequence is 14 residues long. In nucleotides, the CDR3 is TGTGCCAGCAGTTTAGAAACAGGGTCCTACGAGCAGTACTTC. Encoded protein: CASSLETGSYEQYF.